This T cell receptor beta chain was sequenced in a study of blood T cell repertoires in COVID-19. Whole-study context: Donors in the United States, Italy and Spain gave samples during acute or convalescent COVID-19. T cells, B-cell-depleted T cells, or PBMCs supplied cDNA or gDNA.

Authors' analysis steps: Estimation of nucleated cell counts relied on the amplification of reference gene primers. Using immunoSEQ multiplex PCR, the repertoire was profiled, and TCRdb retains in-frame clones only, with some absent. V and J calls and clone size are as listed in that table; D and trimming were resolved from the DNA. The sample holds tens of thousands of clones, more than 80% seen once. The CDR3 totals 13 residues. V lost 8 bases to trimming and J lost 0 bases; unmatched junction nucleotides: 1. The V gene's germline CDR1 is GTSNPN and CDR2 SVGIG (reference sequence). The receptor comes from a man in his 60s with acute or convalescent COVID-19. V gene TRBV30 combines with J gene TRBJ1-3, with 10 nucleotides matching TRBD1. The material sequenced was peripheral blood. In DNA form, the CDR3 reads TGTGCCGGGACAGGGGCCTCTGGAAACACCATATATTTT. Residues: CAGTGASGNTIYF.